The entry that follows covers one TCR beta chain sequence. Its specificity is not known. This sample was included in a study of CD8 T cells in ankylosing spondylitis. General study results and limits: Matched ankylosing spondylitis synovial fluid reportedly contained a significantly enriched population of disease-linked clones. Clones linked to disease, bearing a CD8+ phenotype, were relatively rare in peripheral blood.

TCRdb recomputed calls from the 5' RACE reads with MiXCR, one row per CDR3 protein. The sample carries some 37,000 distinct CDR3 sequences, about 15% recorded once. V was cut by 7 bases and J by 3 bases, with 17 bases left in between. The CDR3 has 15 amino acids. The germline V gene encodes CDR1 SGHDT and CDR2 YYEEEE. V usage is TRBV5-6 and J usage is TRBJ2-4; either TRBD1 or TRBD2 may supply D (5 bases each). The specimen sequenced was blood. The sequence came from a male donor with ankylosing spondylitis or in good health (not recorded which). CDR3 DNA sequence: TGTGCCAGCCGCCAGGAGGATGGGGGCAAAAACATTCAGTACTTC. Translating it yields CASRQEDGGKNIQYF.